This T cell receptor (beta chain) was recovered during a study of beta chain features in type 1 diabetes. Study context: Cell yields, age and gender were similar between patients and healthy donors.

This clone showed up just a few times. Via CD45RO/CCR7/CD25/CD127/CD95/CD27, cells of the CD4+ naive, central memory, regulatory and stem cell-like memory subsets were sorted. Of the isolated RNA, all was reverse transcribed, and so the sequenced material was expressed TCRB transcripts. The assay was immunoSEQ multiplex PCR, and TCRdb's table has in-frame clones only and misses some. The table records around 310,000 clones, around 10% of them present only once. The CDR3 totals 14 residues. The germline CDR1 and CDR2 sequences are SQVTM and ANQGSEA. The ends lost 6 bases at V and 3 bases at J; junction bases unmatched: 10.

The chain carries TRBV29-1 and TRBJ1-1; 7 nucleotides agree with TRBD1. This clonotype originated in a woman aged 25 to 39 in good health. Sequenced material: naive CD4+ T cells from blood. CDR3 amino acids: CSVASLTGHTEAFF. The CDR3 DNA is TGCAGCGTCGCTAGCCTGACAGGGCACACTGAAGCTTTCTTT.